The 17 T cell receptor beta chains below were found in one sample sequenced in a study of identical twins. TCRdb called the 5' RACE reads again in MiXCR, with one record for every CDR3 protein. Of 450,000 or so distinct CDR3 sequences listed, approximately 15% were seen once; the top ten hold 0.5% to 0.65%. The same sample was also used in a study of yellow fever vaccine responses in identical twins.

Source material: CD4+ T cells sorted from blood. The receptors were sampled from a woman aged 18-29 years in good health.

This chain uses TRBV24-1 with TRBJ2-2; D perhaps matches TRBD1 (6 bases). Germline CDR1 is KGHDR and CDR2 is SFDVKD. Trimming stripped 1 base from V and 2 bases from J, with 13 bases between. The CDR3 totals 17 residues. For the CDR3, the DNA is TGTGCCACCAGTGATTTACCCTCCGGGACAAACACCGGGGAGCTGTTTTTT. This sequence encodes CATSDLPSGTNTGELFF.

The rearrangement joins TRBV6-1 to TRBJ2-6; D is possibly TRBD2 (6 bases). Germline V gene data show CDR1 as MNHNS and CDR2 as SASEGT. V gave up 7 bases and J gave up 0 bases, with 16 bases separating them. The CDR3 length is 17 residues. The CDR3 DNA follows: TGTGCCAGCACCCTGGACTACGAAGCCTCTGGGGCCAACGTCCTGACTTTC. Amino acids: CASTLDYEASGANVLTF.

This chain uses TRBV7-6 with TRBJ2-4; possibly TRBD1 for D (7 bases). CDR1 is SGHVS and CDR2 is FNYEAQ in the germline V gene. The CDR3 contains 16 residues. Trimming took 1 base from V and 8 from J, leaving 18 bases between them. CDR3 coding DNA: TGTGCCAGCAGCTTAGAAAGTGGAGGGGGCGAGTACATTCAGTACTTC. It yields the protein CASSLESGGGEYIQYF.

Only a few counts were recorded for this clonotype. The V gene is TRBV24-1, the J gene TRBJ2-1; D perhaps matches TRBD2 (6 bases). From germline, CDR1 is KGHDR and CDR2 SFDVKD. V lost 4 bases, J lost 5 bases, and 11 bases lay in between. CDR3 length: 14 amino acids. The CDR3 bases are TGTGCCACCAGTGACCCTAGCGTGGACAATGAGCAGTTCTTC. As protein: CATSDPSVDNEQFF.

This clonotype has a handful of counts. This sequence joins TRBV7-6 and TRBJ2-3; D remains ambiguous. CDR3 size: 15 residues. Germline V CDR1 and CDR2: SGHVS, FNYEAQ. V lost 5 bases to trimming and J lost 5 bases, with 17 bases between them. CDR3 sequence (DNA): TGTGCCAGCAGCCCCCAAAAGGACCGAGGAGATACGCAGTATTTT. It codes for CASSPQKDRGDTQYF.

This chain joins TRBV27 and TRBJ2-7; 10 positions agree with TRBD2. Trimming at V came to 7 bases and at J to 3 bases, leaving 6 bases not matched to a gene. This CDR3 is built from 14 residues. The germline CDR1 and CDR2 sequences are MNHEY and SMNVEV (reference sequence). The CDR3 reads CASTSAGGGYEQYF. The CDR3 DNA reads TGTGCCAGCACTTCAGCGGGAGGGGGCTACGAGCAGTACTTC.

The CDR3 region is CSVEWQGADTQYF. DNA of the CDR3: TGCAGCGTTGAGTGGCAGGGCGCAGATACGCAGTATTTT. The V and J genes are TRBV29-1 and TRBJ2-3; a possible D gene is TRBD1 (5 bases). This CDR3 has 13 residues. V shed 3 bases and J shed 4 bases, with 11 bases lying between them. The germline gives CDR1 SQVTM, CDR2 ANQGSEA.

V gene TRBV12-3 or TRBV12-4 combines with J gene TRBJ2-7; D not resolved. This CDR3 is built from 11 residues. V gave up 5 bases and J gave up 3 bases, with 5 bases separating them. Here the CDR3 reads CASSVVYEQYF. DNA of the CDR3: TGTGCCAGCAGTGTTGTCTACGAGCAGTACTTC.

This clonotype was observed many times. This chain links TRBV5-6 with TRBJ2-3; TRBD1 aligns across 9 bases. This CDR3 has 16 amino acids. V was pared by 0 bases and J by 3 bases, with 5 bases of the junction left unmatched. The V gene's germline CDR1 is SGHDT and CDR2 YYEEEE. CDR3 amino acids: CASSLAQGAGTDTQYF. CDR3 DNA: TGTGCCAGCAGCTTGGCACAGGGGGCTGGGACAGATACGCAGTATTTT.

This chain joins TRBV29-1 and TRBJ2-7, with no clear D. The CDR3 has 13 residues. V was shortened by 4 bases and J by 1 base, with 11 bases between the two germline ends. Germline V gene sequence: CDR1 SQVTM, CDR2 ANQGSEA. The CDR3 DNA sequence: TGCAGCGTTGTGAGCCCCACGTCCTACGAGCAGTACTTC. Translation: CSVVSPTSYEQYF.

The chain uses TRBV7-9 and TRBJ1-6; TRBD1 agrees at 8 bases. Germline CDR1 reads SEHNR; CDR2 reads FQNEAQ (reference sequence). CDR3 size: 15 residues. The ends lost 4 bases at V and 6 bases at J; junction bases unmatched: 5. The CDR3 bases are TGTGCCAGCAGCTGGGACAGGCAGATTAATTCACCCCTCCACTTT. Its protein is CASSWDRQINSPLHF.

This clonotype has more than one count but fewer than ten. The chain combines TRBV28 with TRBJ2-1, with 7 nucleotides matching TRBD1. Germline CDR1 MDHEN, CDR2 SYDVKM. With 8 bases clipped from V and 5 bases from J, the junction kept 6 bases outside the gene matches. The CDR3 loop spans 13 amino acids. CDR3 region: CASRQTGDNEQFF. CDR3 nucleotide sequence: TGTGCCAGCCGACAAACAGGGGACAATGAGCAGTTCTTC.

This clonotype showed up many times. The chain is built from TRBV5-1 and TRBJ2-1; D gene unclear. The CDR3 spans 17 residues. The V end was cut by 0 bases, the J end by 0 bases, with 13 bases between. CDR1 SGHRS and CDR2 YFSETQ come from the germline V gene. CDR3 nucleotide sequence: TGCGCCAGCAGCTTGGATGCGCTAGGCTCCTCCTACAATGAGCAGTTCTTC. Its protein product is CASSLDALGSSYNEQFF.

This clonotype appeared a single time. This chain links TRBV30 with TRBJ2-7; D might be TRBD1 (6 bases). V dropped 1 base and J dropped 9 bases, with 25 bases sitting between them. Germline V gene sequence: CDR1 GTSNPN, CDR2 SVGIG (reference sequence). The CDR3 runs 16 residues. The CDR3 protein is CAWSGPIRGLENGQYF. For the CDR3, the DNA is TGTGCCTGGAGTGGACCTATCAGGGGCCTGGAAAATGGGCAGTACTTC.

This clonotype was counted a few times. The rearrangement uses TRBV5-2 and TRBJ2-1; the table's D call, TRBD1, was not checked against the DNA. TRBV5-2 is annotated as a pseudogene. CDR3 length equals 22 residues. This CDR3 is CASKDFPWPRGSDSDLYNEQFF. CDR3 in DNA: TGTGCCAGCAAGGATTTCCCTTGGCCCAGGGGGTCGGATAGCGATCTCTACAATGAGCAGTTCTTC.

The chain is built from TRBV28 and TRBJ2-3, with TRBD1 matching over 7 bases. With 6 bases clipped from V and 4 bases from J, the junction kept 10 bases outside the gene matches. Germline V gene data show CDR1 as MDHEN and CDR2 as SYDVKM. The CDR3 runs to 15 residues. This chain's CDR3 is CASSLGQGVADTQYF. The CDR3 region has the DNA TGTGCCAGCAGCCTAGGGCAGGGGGTTGCAGATACGCAGTATTTT.

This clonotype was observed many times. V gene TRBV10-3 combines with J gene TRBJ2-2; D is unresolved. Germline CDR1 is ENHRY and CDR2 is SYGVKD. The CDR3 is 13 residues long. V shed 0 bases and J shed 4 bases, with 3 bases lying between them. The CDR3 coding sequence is TGTGCCATCAGTGAGTCACCCACCGGGGAGCTGTTTTTT. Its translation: CAISESPTGELFF.